These 17 T cell receptor beta chains originate from one sample sequenced in a study of cytomegalovirus exposure and HLA in healthy donors. Amplification used 60 Vbeta primers and 13 Jbeta primers. Generated by immunoSEQ multiplex PCR, the TCRdb table keeps only in-frame clones and is missing some. The data show around 200,000 clones, about 81% seen once. The sequenced sample was PBMCs. These receptors came from a man in his forties or fifties in good health and CMV-seropositive.

This clone was detected a few times. The chain has TRBV19 and TRBJ2-1; TRBD1 might be the D (6 bases). There are 11 residues in the CDR3. V gave up 8 bases and J gave up 7 bases, with 9 bases separating them. CDR1 and CDR2 from the germline V gene are LNHDA and SQIVND (reference sequence). The CDR3 nucleotides are TGTGCCAGTTCTACAGGGAATGAGCAGTTCTTC. Protein: CASSTGNEQFF.

The chain links TRBV5-1 to TRBJ2-3; TRBD2 agrees at 7 bases. This CDR3 spans 13 amino acids. Germline V CDR1 and CDR2: SGHRS, YFSETQ. V trimming: 4 bases; J trimming: 4 bases; junction bases outside the gene matches: 3. CDR3 amino acids: CASSRGSSDTQYF. In DNA, the CDR3 is TGCGCCAGCAGCCGCGGGAGCTCAGATACGCAGTATTTT.

The chain uses TRBV19 and TRBJ2-3; 8 nucleotides agree with TRBD2. The CDR3 spans 16 residues. The J segment lost 4 bases and the V segment lost 3 bases, leaving 9 bases of the junction unmatched. Germline lookup yields CDR1 LNHDA and CDR2 SQIVND (reference sequence). CDR3 residues: CASSIGAGGGADTQYF. DNA for the CDR3: TGTGCCAGTAGTATTGGTGCGGGAGGAGGGGCAGATACGCAGTATTTT.

Only one count was recorded for this clone. The chain recombines TRBV27 with TRBJ1-1; 7 nucleotides match TRBD1. This CDR3 has 14 residues. Germline assignment: CDR1 MNHEY and CDR2 SMNVEV (reference sequence). After removal of 7 bases from V and 1 base from J, the junction contained 6 bases not matched to a gene. CDR3 sequence: CASKPGTANTEAFF. The CDR3 nucleotides are TGTGCCAGCAAGCCCGGGACAGCGAACACTGAAGCTTTCTTT.

The chain has TRBV19 and TRBJ1-2, with D unresolved. The CDR3 extends over 13 amino acids. CDR1 and CDR2 from the germline V gene are LNHDA and SQIVND (reference sequence). V lost 5 bases to trimming and J lost 3 bases, with 10 bases between them. The DNA of the CDR3 is TGTGCCAGTAGTCCGGGTTCGGACTATGGCTACACCTTC. This translates into CASSPGSDYGYTF.

This rearrangement joins TRBV25-1 to TRBJ2-5; 7 nucleotides line up with TRBD2. Losses at the gene ends were 4 bases for V and 5 bases for J; bases not matched to a gene: 4. The germline V gene has CDR1 MGHDK and CDR2 SYGVNS. This CDR3 spans 13 amino acids. CDR3: CASSALGGETQYF. The CDR3 DNA reads TGTGCCAGCAGTGCCTTGGGGGGGGAGACCCAGTACTTC.

The J gene is TRBJ2-3, the V gene TRBV7-2, with 16 bases aligning to TRBD2. The ends lost 8 bases at V and 3 bases at J; junction bases unmatched: 2. Per germline, CDR1 SGHTA and CDR2 FQGNSA. This CDR3 has 15 amino acids. CDR3: CASGTSGRATDTQYF. The CDR3 DNA sequence: TGTGCCAGCGGGACTAGCGGGAGGGCGACAGATACGCAGTATTTT.

The chain couples TRBV2 to TRBJ2-7, with 9 bases matching TRBD2. The ends lost 7 bases at V and 2 bases at J; junction bases unmatched: 6. The CDR3 is 14 amino acids. CDR1 SNHLY and CDR2 FYNNEI come from the germline V gene. The CDR3 DNA reads as TGTGCCAGCAATTTAGCGGGAGCCGCCTACGAGCAGTACTTC. Residues: CASNLAGAAYEQYF.

The chain is built from TRBV12-5 and TRBJ2-7, with 10 bases lining up with TRBD1. Trimming cost V 6 bases and J 4 bases; bases outside gene matches: 9. The germline gives CDR1 LGHNT, CDR2 FRNRAP. The CDR3 covers 15 residues. CDR3 sequence reads: CASGPTGQGIYEQYF. CDR3 DNA sequence: TGTGCTAGTGGCCCTACGGGACAGGGGATTTACGAGCAGTACTTC.

V gene TRBV14 combines with J gene TRBJ2-1; D uncertain. V lost 0 bases and J lost 8, with 5 bases in between. Germline V CDR1 and CDR2: SGHDN, FVKESK. This CDR3 contains 12 residues. Here the CDR3 reads CASSQDLHEQFF. CDR3 bases: TGTGCCAGCAGCCAAGATCTTCATGAGCAGTTCTTC.

The count of this clone is one. The chain links TRBV27 to TRBJ1-5; TRBD1 aligns across 8 bases. J lost 2 bases, V lost 4 bases, and 7 bases had no gene match. Germline-derived CDR1 and CDR2 are MNHEY and SMNVEV (reference sequence). The CDR3 totals 16 residues. CDR3 coding DNA: TGTGCCAGCAGTTCAGCCGACAGGGGCCGCAATCAGCCCCAGCATTTT. Amino acid sequence: CASSSADRGRNQPQHF.

This chain links TRBV6-5 with TRBJ2-7; TRBD2 is a possible D gene (5 bases). Germline loops: CDR1 MNHEY, CDR2 SVGAGI. Trimming pared 6 bases from V and 1 base from J, leaving 10 bases between. The CDR3 has 13 residues. The CDR3 DNA follows: TGTGCCAGCAGCGCCACTAGTTCCTACGAGCAGTACTTC. Protein product: CASSATSSYEQYF.

The chain recombines TRBV10-1 with TRBJ2-1; D gene unclear. This CDR3 comprises 15 residues. Between the trimmed V and J ends, which lost 0 bases and 4 bases, there was a span of 10 bases. Looked up from germline, CDR1 is WNHNN and CDR2 is SYGVQD (reference sequence). This CDR3 is CASSESLGPYNEQFF. CDR3 bases: TGCGCCAGCAGTGAGTCGCTAGGCCCTTACAATGAGCAGTTCTTC.

This clone was counted many times. The chain uses TRBV19 and TRBJ1-2, with 12 bases aligning to TRBD1. V dropped 6 bases and J dropped 7; count of bases not matched to a gene: 6. The CDR3 runs 14 residues. Germline CDR1 is LNHDA and CDR2 is SQIVND (reference sequence). CDR3 protein: CASSGTGGSSGYTF. DNA of the CDR3: TGTGCCAGTAGCGGGACAGGGGGCTCGAGTGGCTACACCTTC.

The gene calls are TRBV13 and TRBJ2-1; D not certain. The V gene lost 4 bases and the J gene lost 9 bases, with 13 bases spanning the gap. This CDR3 contains 13 residues. CDR1 and CDR2 from the germline V gene are PRHDT and FYEKMQ (reference sequence). The CDR3 bases are TGTGCCAGCAGCTCGCCCCCGTCGGTTGAGCAGTTCTTC. Translating it yields CASSSPPSVEQFF.

The chain recombines TRBV2 with TRBJ1-1, with D maybe TRBD1 (6 bases). From germline, CDR1 is SNHLY and CDR2 FYNNEI. CDR3 size: 14 residues. Trimming took off 4 bases at V and 4 bases at J, with 13 bases between the two ends. CDR3 loop: CASSATGRATEAFF. The CDR3 nucleotides read TGTGCCAGCAGTGCCACAGGGCGCGCCACTGAAGCTTTCTTT.

This chain uses TRBV27 with TRBJ2-3, with 14 nucleotides matching TRBD2. The germline CDR1 and CDR2 sequences are MNHEY and SMNVEV (reference sequence). V lost 2 bases to trimming and J lost 8 bases; unmatched junction nucleotides: 6. The CDR3 runs to 16 residues. CDR3 bases: TGTGCCAGCAGTTTAGAGGGACTAGCGGGGGTGGGTACGCAGTATTTT. Residues: CASSLEGLAGVGTQYF.